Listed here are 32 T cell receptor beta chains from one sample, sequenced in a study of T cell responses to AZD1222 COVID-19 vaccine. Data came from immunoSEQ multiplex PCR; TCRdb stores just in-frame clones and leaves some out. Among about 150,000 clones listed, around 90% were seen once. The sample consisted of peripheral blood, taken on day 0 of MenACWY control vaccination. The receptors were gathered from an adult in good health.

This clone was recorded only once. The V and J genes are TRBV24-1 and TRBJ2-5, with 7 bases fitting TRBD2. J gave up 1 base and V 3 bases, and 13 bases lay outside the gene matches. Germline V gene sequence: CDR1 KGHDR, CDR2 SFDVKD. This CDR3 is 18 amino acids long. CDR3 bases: TGTGCCACCAGTGATCCTGTCCCCGGGCTAGCGGTCCAAGAGACCCAGTACTTC. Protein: CATSDPVPGLAVQETQYF.

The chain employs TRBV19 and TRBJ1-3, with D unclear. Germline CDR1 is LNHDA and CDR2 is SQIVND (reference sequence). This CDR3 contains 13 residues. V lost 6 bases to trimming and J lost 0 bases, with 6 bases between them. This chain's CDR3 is CASRLLSGNTIYF. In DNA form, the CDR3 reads TGTGCCAGTAGGCTGCTCTCTGGAAACACCATATATTTT. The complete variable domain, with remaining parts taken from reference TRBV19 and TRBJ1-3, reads DGGITQSPKYLFRKEGQNVTLSCEQNLNHDAMYWYRQDPGQGLRLIYYSQIVNDFQKGDIAEGYSVSREKKESFPLTVTSAQKNPTAFYLCASRLLSGNTIYFGEGSWLTVV.

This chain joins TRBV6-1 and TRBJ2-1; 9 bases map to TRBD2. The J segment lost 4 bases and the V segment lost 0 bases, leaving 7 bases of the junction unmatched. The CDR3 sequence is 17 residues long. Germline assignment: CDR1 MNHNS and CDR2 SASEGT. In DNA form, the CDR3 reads TGTGCCAGCAGTGAAGCGCTGGTAGCGGGGGTGTACAATGAGCAGTTCTTC. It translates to CASSEALVAGVYNEQFF.

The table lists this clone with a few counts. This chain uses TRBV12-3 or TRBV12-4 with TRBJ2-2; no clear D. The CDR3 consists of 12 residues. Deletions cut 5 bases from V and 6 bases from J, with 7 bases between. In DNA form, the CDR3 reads TGTGCCAGCAGTCCCCCCGCCGGGGAGCTGTTTTTT. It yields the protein CASSPPAGELFF.

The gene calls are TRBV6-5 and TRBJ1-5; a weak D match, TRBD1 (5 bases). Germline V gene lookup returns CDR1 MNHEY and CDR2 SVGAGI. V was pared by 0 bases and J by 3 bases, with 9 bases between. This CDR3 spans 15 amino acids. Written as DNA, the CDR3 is TGTGCCAGCAGTTACTCCGGACACCTCAATCAGCCCCAGCATTTT. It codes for CASSYSGHLNQPQHF.

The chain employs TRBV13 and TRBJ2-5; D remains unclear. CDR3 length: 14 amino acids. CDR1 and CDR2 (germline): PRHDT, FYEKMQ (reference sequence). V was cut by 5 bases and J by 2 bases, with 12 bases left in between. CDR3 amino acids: CASSRYVPQETQYF. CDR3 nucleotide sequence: TGTGCCAGCAGCCGATACGTACCACAAGAGACCCAGTACTTC. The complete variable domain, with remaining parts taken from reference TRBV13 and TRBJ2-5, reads AAGVIQSPRHLIKEKRETATLKCYPIPRHDTVYWYQQGPGQDPQFLISFYEKMQSDKGSIPDRFSAQQFSDYHSELNMSSLELGDSALYFCASSRYVPQETQYFGPGTRLLVL.

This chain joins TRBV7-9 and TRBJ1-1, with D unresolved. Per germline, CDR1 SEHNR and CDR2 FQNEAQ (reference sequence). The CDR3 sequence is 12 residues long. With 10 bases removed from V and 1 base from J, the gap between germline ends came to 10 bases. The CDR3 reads CAMERENTEAFF. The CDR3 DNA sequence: TGTGCCATGGAGCGGGAGAACACTGAAGCTTTCTTT.

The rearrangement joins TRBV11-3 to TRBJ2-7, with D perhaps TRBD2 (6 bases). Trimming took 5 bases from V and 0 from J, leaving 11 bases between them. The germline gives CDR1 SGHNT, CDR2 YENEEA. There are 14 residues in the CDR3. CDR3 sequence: CASSPGTGSYEQYF. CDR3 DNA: TGTGCCAGCAGCCCCGGGACTGGCTCCTACGAGCAGTACTTC.

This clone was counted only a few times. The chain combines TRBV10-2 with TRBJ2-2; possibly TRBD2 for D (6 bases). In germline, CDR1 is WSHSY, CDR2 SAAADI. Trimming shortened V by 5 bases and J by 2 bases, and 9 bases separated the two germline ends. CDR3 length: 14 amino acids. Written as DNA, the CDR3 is TGCGCCAGCAGTTCGGGAGTAAACACCGGGGAGCTGTTTTTT. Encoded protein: CASSSGVNTGELFF.

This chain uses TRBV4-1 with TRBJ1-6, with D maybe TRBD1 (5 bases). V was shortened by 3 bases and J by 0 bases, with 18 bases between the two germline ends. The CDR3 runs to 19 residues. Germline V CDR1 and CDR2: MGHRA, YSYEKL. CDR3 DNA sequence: TGCGCCAGCAGCCAGACACGAGGACCAGACAGCTCCTATAATTCACCCCTCCACTTT. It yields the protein CASSQTRGPDSSYNSPLHF.

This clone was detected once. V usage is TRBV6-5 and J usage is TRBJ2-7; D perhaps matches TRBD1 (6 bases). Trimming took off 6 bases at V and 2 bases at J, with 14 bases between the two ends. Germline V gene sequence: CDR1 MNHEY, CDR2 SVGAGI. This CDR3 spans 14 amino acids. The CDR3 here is CASRGPGHTYEQYF. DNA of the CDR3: TGTGCCAGCAGGGGACCGGGACACACCTACGAGCAGTACTTC.

This CDR3 reads CASSQELRRLNTEAFF. CDR3 in DNA: TGCGCCAGCAGCCAAGAATTAAGACGATTGAACACTGAAGCTTTCTTT. The chain recombines TRBV4-1 with TRBJ1-1, with D hard to call. CDR1 and CDR2 (germline): MGHRA, YSYEKL. The CDR3 is 16 amino acids. Deletions cut 0 bases from V and 0 bases from J, with 11 bases between.

CDR3 loop: CASSPPDRLTDTQYF. CDR3 nucleotides: TGTGCCAGCTCACCACCGGACAGACTCACAGATACGCAGTATTTT. This sequence joins TRBV18 and TRBJ2-3; the D gene is possibly TRBD1 (6 bases). V was clipped by 0 bases and J by 2 bases, with 9 bases between them. This CDR3 comprises 15 residues. Per the germline V gene, CDR1 is KGHSH and CDR2 is LQKENI.

Here the CDR3 reads CSVEGWAGSYEQYF. The DNA of the CDR3 is TGCAGCGTTGAAGGGTGGGCAGGGAGCTACGAGCAGTACTTC. J is TRBJ2-7 and V is TRBV29-1, with D perhaps being TRBD1 or TRBD2 (5 bases each). The CDR3 spans 14 residues. Germline V CDR1 and CDR2: SQVTM, ANQGSEA. V dropped 1 base and J dropped 3 bases, with 13 bases sitting between them.

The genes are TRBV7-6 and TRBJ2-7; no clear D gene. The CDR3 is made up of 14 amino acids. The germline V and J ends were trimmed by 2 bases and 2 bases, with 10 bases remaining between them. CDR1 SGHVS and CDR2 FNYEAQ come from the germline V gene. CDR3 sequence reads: CASSLNAQTYEQYF. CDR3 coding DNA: TGTGCCAGCAGCTTAAACGCTCAGACCTACGAGCAGTACTTC.

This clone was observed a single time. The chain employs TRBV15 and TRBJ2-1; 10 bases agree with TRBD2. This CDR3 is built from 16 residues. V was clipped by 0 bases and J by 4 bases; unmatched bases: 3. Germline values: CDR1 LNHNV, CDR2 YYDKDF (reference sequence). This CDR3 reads CATSRDSSGGYNEQFF. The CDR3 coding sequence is TGTGCCACCAGCAGAGATTCTAGCGGGGGATACAATGAGCAGTTCTTC.

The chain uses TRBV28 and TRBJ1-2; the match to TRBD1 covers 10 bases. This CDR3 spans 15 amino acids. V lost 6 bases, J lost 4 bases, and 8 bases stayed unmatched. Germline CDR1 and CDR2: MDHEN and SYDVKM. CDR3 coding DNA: TGTGCCAGCAGCGGCAAGGGACAGGGGTTCTATGGCTACACCTTC. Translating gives CASSGKGQGFYGYTF.

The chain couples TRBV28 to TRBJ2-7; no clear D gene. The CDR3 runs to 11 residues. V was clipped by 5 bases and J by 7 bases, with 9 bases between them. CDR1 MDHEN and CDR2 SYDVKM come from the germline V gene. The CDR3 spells CASSQRREQYF. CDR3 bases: TGTGCCAGCAGTCAGAGACGGGAGCAGTACTTC.

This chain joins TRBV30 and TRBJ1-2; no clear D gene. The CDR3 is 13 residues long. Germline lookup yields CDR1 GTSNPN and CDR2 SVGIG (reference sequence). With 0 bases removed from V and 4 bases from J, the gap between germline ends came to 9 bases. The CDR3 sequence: CAWSVGVSYGYTF. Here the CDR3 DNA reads TGTGCCTGGAGTGTAGGTGTCTCCTATGGCTACACCTTC.

This CDR3 is CASTDGGQGLSTDTQYF. DNA of the CDR3: TGTGCCAGCACGGATGGAGGACAGGGCCTTTCCACAGATACGCAGTATTTT. The rearrangement joins TRBV5-4 to TRBJ2-3; TRBD1 matches at 8 bases. This CDR3 is 17 amino acids long. The trim removed 6 bases at V and 2 bases at J, leaving 14 bases unmatched. Germline V gene lookup returns CDR1 SGHNT and CDR2 YYREEE (reference sequence).

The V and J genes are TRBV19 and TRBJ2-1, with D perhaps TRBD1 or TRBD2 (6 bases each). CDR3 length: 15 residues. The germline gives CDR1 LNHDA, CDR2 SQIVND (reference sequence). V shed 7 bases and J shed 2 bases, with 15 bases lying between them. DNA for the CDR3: TGTGCCAGTACCCCGATGGGGGGCGCCTACAATGAGCAGTTCTTC. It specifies CASTPMGGAYNEQFF.

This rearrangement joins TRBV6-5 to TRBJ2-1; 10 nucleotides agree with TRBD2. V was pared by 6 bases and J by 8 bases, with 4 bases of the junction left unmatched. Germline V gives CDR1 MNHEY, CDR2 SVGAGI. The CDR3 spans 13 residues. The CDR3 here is CASSLAGAYEQFF. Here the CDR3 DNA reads TGTGCCAGCAGCCTAGCGGGAGCATATGAGCAGTTCTTC.

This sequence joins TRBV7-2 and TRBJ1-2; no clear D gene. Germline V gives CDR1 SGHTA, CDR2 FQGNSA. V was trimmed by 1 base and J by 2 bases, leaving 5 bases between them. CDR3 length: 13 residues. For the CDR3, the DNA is TGTGCCAGCAGCTTAGACTACAACTATGGCTACACCTTC. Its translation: CASSLDYNYGYTF.

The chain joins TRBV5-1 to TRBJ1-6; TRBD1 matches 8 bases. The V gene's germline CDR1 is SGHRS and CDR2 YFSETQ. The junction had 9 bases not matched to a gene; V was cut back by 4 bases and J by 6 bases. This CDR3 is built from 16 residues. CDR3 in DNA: TGCGCCAGCAGCCCACTGACAGGGGAAGGTAATTCACCCCTCCACTTT. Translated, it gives CASSPLTGEGNSPLHF.

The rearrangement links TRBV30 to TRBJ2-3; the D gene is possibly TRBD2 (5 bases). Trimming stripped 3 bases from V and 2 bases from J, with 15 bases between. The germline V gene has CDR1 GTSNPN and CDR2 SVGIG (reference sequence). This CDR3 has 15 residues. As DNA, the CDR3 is TGTGCCTGGAGCTCACTAGAAATAATCACAGATACGCAGTATTTT. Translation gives CAWSSLEIITDTQYF. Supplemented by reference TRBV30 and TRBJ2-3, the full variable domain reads SQTIHQWPATLVQPVGSPLSLECTVEGTSNPNLYWYRQAAGRGLQLLFYSVGIGQISSEVPQNLSASRPQDRQFILSSKKLLLSDSGFYLCAWSSLEIITDTQYFGPGTRLTVL.

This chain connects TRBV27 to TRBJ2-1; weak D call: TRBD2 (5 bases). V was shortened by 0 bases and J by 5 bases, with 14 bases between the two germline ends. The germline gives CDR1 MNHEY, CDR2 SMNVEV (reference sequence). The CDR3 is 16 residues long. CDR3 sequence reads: CASSLSREGTHNEQFF. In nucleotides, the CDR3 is TGTGCCAGCAGTTTATCCCGGGAAGGTACTCACAATGAGCAGTTCTTC.

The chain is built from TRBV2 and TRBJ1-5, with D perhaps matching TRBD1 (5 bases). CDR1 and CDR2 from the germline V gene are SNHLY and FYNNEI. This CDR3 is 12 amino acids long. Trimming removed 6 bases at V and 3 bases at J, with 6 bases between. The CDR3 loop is CASRGDNQPQHF. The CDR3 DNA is TGTGCCAGCAGGGGGGACAATCAGCCCCAGCATTTT. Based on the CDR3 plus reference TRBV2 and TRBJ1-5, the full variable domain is EPEVTQTPSHQVTQMGQEVILRCVPISNHLYFYWYRQILGQKVEFLVSFYNNEISEKSEIFDDQFSVERPDGSNFTLKIRSTKLEDSAMYFCASRGDNQPQHFGDGTRLSIL.

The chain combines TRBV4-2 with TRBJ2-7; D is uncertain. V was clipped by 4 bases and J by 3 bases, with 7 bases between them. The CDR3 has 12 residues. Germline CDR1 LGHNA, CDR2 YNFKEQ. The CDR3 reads CASSPDLYEQYF. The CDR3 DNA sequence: TGTGCCAGCAGCCCGGACCTCTACGAGCAGTACTTC.

CDR3 sequence: CASSLRASYNEQFF. The CDR3 DNA is TGTGCCAGCAGTTTGCGAGCCTCCTACAATGAGCAGTTCTTC. The chain has TRBV27 and TRBJ2-1; D is unclear. V was shortened by 3 bases and J by 0 bases, with 6 bases between the two germline ends. Germline V gene lookup returns CDR1 MNHEY and CDR2 SMNVEV (reference sequence). The CDR3 has 14 amino acids.

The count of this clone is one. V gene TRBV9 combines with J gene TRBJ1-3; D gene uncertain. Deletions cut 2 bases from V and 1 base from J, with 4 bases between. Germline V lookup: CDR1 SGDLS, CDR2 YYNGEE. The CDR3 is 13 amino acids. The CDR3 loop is CASSVRSGNTIYF. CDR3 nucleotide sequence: TGTGCCAGCAGCGTGAGATCTGGAAACACCATATATTTT.

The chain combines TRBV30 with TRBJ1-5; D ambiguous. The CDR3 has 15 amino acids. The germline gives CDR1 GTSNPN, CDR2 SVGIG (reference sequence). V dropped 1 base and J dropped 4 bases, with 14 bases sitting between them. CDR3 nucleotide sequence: TGTGCCTGGAGTGAGCTGGGCAGTCTTAATCAGCCCCAGCATTTT. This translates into CAWSELGSLNQPQHF.

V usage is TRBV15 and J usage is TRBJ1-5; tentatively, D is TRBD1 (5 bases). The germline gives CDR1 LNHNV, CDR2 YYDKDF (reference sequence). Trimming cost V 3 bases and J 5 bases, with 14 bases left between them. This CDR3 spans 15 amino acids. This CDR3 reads CATSRGPLRDQPQHF. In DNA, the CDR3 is TGTGCCACCAGCAGGGGGCCCCTAAGGGATCAGCCCCAGCATTTT.